The T cell receptor beta chain under discussion was sequenced for a study of vaccination effects on CD4 cells after COVID-19. Expansion of antigen-specific CD4+ T cells with viral peptide pools was carried out by the ViraFEST assay before sequencing. Isolating CD4+ T cells followed more than eight days of culture. The cohort was immunized with two doses of either the BNT162b2 or mRNA-1273 vaccine. Vaccine recipients had no previous SARS-CoV-2 infection; their nucleocapsid antibodies were negative. Germline trimming cut 1 base from V and 4 bases from J; bases unmatched to any gene: 4. The CDR3 spans 16 residues. CDR1 SGHTA and CDR2 FQGNSA come from the germline V gene. Notes on the study in general: The study found marked clonal contraction of infection- and vaccine-induced clones late after vaccination.

In the case of this clone: What it binds is unknown.

Profiling relied on immunoSEQ multiplex PCR, and the TCRdb table lists in-frame clones only, not all of them. The sample has approximately 30,000 clones; roughly 85% are singletons. The clonotype was recovered from a human donor who received a COVID-19 vaccine. Some clones in this sample may be carry-over from other donors' samples. The chain has TRBV7-2 and TRBJ2-2; TRBD1 matches 9 bases. The starting material was CD4+ T cells from PBMCs cultured with HCoV-NL63 spike peptides, obtained after COVID-19 vaccination. DNA of the CDR3: TGTGCCAGCAGCTTAGTGGGGACAGGGACCACCGGGGAGCTGTTTTTT. It specifies CASSLVGTGTTGELFF.